Following are 28 T cell receptor beta chains from one sample sequenced in a study of blood T cell repertoires in COVID-19. Sequencing used immunoSEQ multiplex PCR; TCRdb keeps in-frame clones, though not all of them. The sample yields 200,000 to 300,000 clones, around 88% seen once. The sequenced material came from peripheral blood. The receptor source for this set is a woman in her 30s with COVID-19, enrolled during active disease.

V gene TRBV19 combines with J gene TRBJ1-5, with TRBD1 matching over 7 bases. Germline loops: CDR1 LNHDA, CDR2 SQIVND (reference sequence). J lost 3 bases, V lost 3 bases, and 2 bases had no gene match. CDR3 size: 14 residues. The CDR3 protein is CASSMGQLNQPQHF. DNA for the CDR3: TGTGCCAGTAGTATGGGACAGCTCAATCAGCCCCAGCATTTT.

The chain links TRBV4-1 to TRBJ1-1; D uncertain. Germline assignment: CDR1 MGHRA and CDR2 YSYEKL. This CDR3 is 16 amino acids long. Trimming pared 0 bases from V and 3 bases from J, leaving 14 bases between. CDR3 residues: CASSQEGRLWDTEAFF. CDR3 DNA sequence: TGCGCCAGCAGCCAAGAGGGGAGGTTGTGGGACACTGAAGCTTTCTTT.

The chain combines TRBV7-9 with TRBJ2-7, with TRBD1 identical over 8 bases. The germline V gene encodes CDR1 SEHNR and CDR2 FQNEAQ (reference sequence). There are 16 residues in the CDR3. J gave up 0 bases and V 3 bases, and 7 bases lay outside the gene matches. CDR3 loop: CASSFPRTGSSYEQYF. The CDR3 DNA reads as TGTGCCAGCAGCTTTCCCCGGACAGGGAGCTCCTACGAGCAGTACTTC.

This clone was picked up one time. V gene TRBV2 combines with J gene TRBJ1-2; D might be TRBD1 (6 bases). Germline V lookup: CDR1 SNHLY, CDR2 FYNNEI. V lost 7 bases and J 6 bases, leaving 12 bases between the germline ends. The CDR3 has 12 residues. CDR3 residues: CASMGQRHGYTF. DNA of the CDR3: TGTGCCAGCATGGGACAACGCCATGGCTACACCTTC.

A few counts support this clone. This rearrangement joins TRBV5-1 to TRBJ1-4; unclear D gene. Germline V gene data show CDR1 as SGHRS and CDR2 as YFSETQ. The CDR3 covers 15 residues. V gave up 4 bases and J gave up 0 bases, with 10 bases separating them. CDR3: CASSMDAATNEKLFF. The CDR3 DNA follows: TGCGCCAGCAGCATGGACGCAGCAACTAATGAAAAACTGTTTTTT.

The V gene is TRBV28, the J gene TRBJ2-1, with 10 bases identical to TRBD2. With V trimmed by 5 bases and J by 0 bases, 4 bases remained unmatched. Germline V gene data show CDR1 as MDHEN and CDR2 as SYDVKM. The CDR3 is made up of 16 amino acids. This chain's CDR3 is CASSTLAGGSYNEQFF. CDR3 sequence (DNA): TGTGCCAGCAGTACCTTAGCGGGGGGCTCCTACAATGAGCAGTTCTTC.

The chain carries TRBV5-4 and TRBJ2-7; 8 bases map to TRBD1. Germline V gene lookup returns CDR1 SGHNT and CDR2 YYREEE (reference sequence). With 1 base clipped from V and 6 bases from J, the junction kept 9 bases outside the gene matches. This CDR3 is built from 15 residues. The CDR3 reads CASSLLQGAPGEQYF. CDR3 DNA: TGTGCCAGCAGCTTGTTGCAGGGGGCCCCAGGCGAGCAGTACTTC.

V and J are TRBV5-4 and TRBJ1-6, with 7 nucleotides matching TRBD1. Germline loops: CDR1 SGHNT, CDR2 YYREEE (reference sequence). CDR3 length: 14 amino acids. Trimming removed 6 bases from V and 10 bases from J; junction bases left unmatched: 10. As DNA, the CDR3 is TGTGCCAGCACCCCGGCAGGGGGTAGCTCACCCCTCCACTTT. Translation: CASTPAGGSSPLHF.

This chain connects TRBV29-1 to TRBJ1-1; 7 bases are shared with TRBD1. CDR1 SQVTM and CDR2 ANQGSEA come from the germline V gene. The CDR3 loop spans 14 amino acids. V trimming: 4 bases; J trimming: 0 bases; junction bases outside the gene matches: 5. This CDR3 is CSVGKGAMNTEAFF. In DNA, the CDR3 is TGCAGCGTTGGTAAGGGGGCGATGAACACTGAAGCTTTCTTT.

The chain couples TRBV20-1 to TRBJ1-5; D may be TRBD1 (6 bases). V lost 3 bases and J lost 4, with 10 bases in between. The CDR3 extends over 13 amino acids. Germline assignment: CDR1 DFQATT and CDR2 SNEGSKA (reference sequence). The DNA for the CDR3 is TGCAGTGCTAGTAGGGGGATAAATCAGCCCCAGCATTTT. Protein: CSASRGINQPQHF.

The chain has TRBV19 and TRBJ1-1, with 8 bases aligning to TRBD1. Germline lookup yields CDR1 LNHDA and CDR2 SQIVND (reference sequence). V lost 11 bases and J lost 2; bases outside the gene matches: 7. The CDR3 sequence is 13 residues long. The CDR3 DNA sequence: TGTGCCGTTCGATCAGGGGGCAACACTGAAGCTTTCTTT. Translation: CAVRSGGNTEAFF.

V is TRBV15 and J is TRBJ2-2; 9 nucleotides line up with TRBD2. Germline CDR1 is LNHNV and CDR2 is YYDKDF (reference sequence). Germline trimming cut 5 bases from V and 5 bases from J; bases unmatched to any gene: 18. The CDR3 sequence is 19 residues long. The CDR3 bases are TGTGCCACCAGCCCCCGTTCCACTCCTAGCGGGGTTGTTACCGGGGAGCTGTTTTTT. This sequence encodes CATSPRSTPSGVVTGELFF.

The chain links TRBV19 to TRBJ2-5; 7 bases match TRBD2. V was clipped by 3 bases and J by 2 bases; unmatched bases: 6. The V gene's germline CDR1 is LNHDA and CDR2 SQIVND (reference sequence). CDR3 length: 15 amino acids. CDR3 residues: CASSMAGLLQETQYF. The CDR3 DNA follows: TGTGCCAGTAGTATGGCGGGACTACTTCAAGAGACCCAGTACTTC. The full variable domain, its missing parts supplied by reference TRBV19 and TRBJ2-5, is DGGITQSPKYLFRKEGQNVTLSCEQNLNHDAMYWYRQDPGQGLRLIYYSQIVNDFQKGDIAEGYSVSREKKESFPLTVTSAQKNPTAFYLCASSMAGLLQETQYFGPGTRLLVL.

This clone appeared a single time. This chain connects TRBV29-1 to TRBJ2-3; 8 positions agree with TRBD2. J lost 3 bases, V lost 5 bases, and 13 bases had no gene match. Germline V lookup: CDR1 SQVTM, CDR2 ANQGSEA. The CDR3 contains 16 residues. CDR3 DNA sequence: TGCAGCGTTAGGGGCCCCGGGGGGGACGGGACAGATACGCAGTATTTT. Residues: CSVRGPGGDGTDTQYF.

The rearrangement links TRBV9 to TRBJ2-5, with 13 bases that match TRBD2. The CDR3 runs to 15 residues. V lost 0 bases to trimming and J lost 4 bases; unmatched junction nucleotides: 0. Germline CDR1 and CDR2: SGDLS and YYNGEE. The CDR3 DNA follows: TGTGCCAGCAGCGTAGGACTAGCGGGAGGAGAGACCCAGTACTTC. It encodes CASSVGLAGGETQYF.

There are a few counts of this clone. One end of the junction is discordant with germline, which a read error may explain. V is TRBV7-7 and J is TRBJ2-5; TRBD2 aligns across 12 bases. Germline V lookup: CDR1 SSHAT, CDR2 FNYEAQ (reference sequence). This CDR3 has 15 residues. The CDR3 nucleotides are TGTGCTAGCAGCCCCGGACTAGCGGGACGGAAGACCCAGTACTTC. This sequence encodes CASSPGLAGRKTQYF.

This chain uses TRBV27 with TRBJ1-5; D might be TRBD1 (6 bases). CDR3 length: 12 residues. V was pared by 6 bases and J by 7 bases, with 10 bases between. Germline CDR1 and CDR2: MNHEY and SMNVEV (reference sequence). CDR3 amino acids: CASRYRDQPQHF. The CDR3 DNA reads TGTGCCAGCAGGTACAGGGACCAGCCCCAGCATTTT.

J is TRBJ1-1 and V is TRBV5-5; 8 bases are a match to TRBD1. V gave up 1 base and J gave up 6 bases; unmatched junction bases: 5. The CDR3 spans 14 residues. The germline gives CDR1 SGHKS, CDR2 YYEKEE (reference sequence). The CDR3 DNA sequence: TGTGCCAGCAGCTTGACAGGGGGGTTCGCTGAAGCTTTCTTT. This codes for CASSLTGGFAEAFF.

The chain couples TRBV14 to TRBJ1-2; D gene unclear. In germline, CDR1 is SGHDN, CDR2 FVKESK. This CDR3 region has 12 residues. Trimming left V 4 bases short and J 1 base short, with 4 bases between. DNA for the CDR3: TGTGCCAGCAGCCTTTATAACTATGGCTACACCTTC. Translated: CASSLYNYGYTF.

The chain combines TRBV5-6 with TRBJ2-7, with D possibly being TRBD1 (6 bases). From germline, CDR1 is SGHDT and CDR2 YYEEEE. Deletions cut 2 bases from V and 7 bases from J, with 13 bases between. The CDR3 length is 13 residues. This chain's CDR3 is CASSFSQGSEQYF. The CDR3 coding sequence is TGTGCCAGCAGCTTCTCTCAGGGGAGTGAGCAGTACTTC.

The chain uses TRBV14 and TRBJ2-7; 10 bases match TRBD2. This CDR3 has 16 amino acids. Trimming cost V 0 bases and J 2 bases; bases outside gene matches: 4. Germline values: CDR1 SGHDN, CDR2 FVKESK. The CDR3 DNA follows: TGTGCCAGCAGCCAAGATCAGGGGACTAGCGCCTACGAGCAGTACGTC. Its protein product is CASSQDQGTSAYEQYV.

The chain combines TRBV27 with TRBJ2-3, with 11 bases that match TRBD2. The germline V gene has CDR1 MNHEY and CDR2 SMNVEV (reference sequence). The CDR3 sequence is 18 residues long. The J segment lost 0 bases and the V segment lost 7 bases, leaving 12 bases of the junction unmatched. CDR3 in DNA: TGTGCCAGCACGGACAACACCGGGACTAGCGGCAGCACAGATACGCAGTATTTT. Translated: CASTDNTGTSGSTDTQYF.

In its sample, this clone was seen a few times. The V gene is TRBV28, the J gene TRBJ2-7; 8 bases are a match to TRBD1. Trimming removed 6 bases from V and 6 bases from J; junction bases left unmatched: 10. The CDR3 has 14 amino acids. Germline V gene sequence: CDR1 MDHEN, CDR2 SYDVKM. The CDR3 DNA follows: TGTGCCAGCAGACTACCGGGACAGGTATCCGAGCAGTACTTC. Protein product: CASRLPGQVSEQYF.

The chain links TRBV19 to TRBJ1-2; no definite D call. This CDR3 has 15 amino acids. V shed 5 bases and J shed 8 bases, with 21 bases lying between them. The germline gives CDR1 LNHDA, CDR2 SQIVND (reference sequence). The DNA of the CDR3 is TGTGCCAGTAGTCCGCACCTAGGGAGCGCGGAAGGCTACACCTTC. Protein sequence: CASSPHLGSAEGYTF.

V gene TRBV19 combines with J gene TRBJ1-2, with unresolved D. The CDR3 length is 15 residues. Trimming took 6 bases from V and 1 from J, leaving 15 bases between them. CDR1 is LNHDA, CDR2 SQIVND, per germline (reference sequence). The CDR3 protein is CASSSADTGNYGYTF. For the CDR3, the DNA is TGTGCCAGTAGCTCCGCGGATACGGGTAACTATGGCTACACCTTC.

For this clone: Other DNA sequences from this sample encode an identical CDR3 as well. The chain combines TRBV29-1 with TRBJ2-3; TRBD2 agrees at 8 bases. Germline CDR1 and CDR2: SQVTM and ANQGSEA. There are 14 residues in the CDR3. Unmatched junction bases numbered 4, after V lost 3 bases and J lost 2 bases. The CDR3 here is CSVDSGGVTDTQYF. The CDR3 coding sequence is TGCAGCGTTGATTCCGGGGGGGTCACAGATACGCAGTATTTT.

The J gene is TRBJ2-3, the V gene TRBV28; the D gene is possibly TRBD1 (6 bases). Trimming cost V 6 bases and J 4 bases, with 14 bases left between them. The CDR3 is made up of 14 amino acids. Germline V lookup: CDR1 MDHEN, CDR2 SYDVKM. The CDR3 DNA sequence: TGTGCCAGCAGCACAGGGTTTCAGGCAGATACGCAGTATTTT. Amino acids: CASSTGFQADTQYF.

This chain's CDR3 is CASSGDRGNEQFF. In DNA, the CDR3 is TGTGCCAGTAGCGGGGACAGGGGAAATGAGCAGTTCTTC. V and J are TRBV19 and TRBJ2-1, with 10 bases identical to TRBD1. The V segment lost 6 bases and the J segment 7 bases; nucleotides outside the gene matches: 3. Germline V gene sequence: CDR1 LNHDA, CDR2 SQIVND (reference sequence). The CDR3 runs to 13 residues.